This T cell receptor beta chain was identified during a study of blood T cell repertoires in COVID-19. Study-wide background: The study drew acute and convalescent COVID-19 samples from the United States, Italy and Spain. The cDNA or gDNA used as material had been derived from T cells, B-cell-depleted T cells, or PBMCs.

Germline CDR1 reads MNHNY; CDR2 reads SVGAGI (reference sequence). J gave up 2 bases and V 2 bases, and 3 bases lay outside the gene matches. The CDR3 covers 14 residues. Original analysis: Estimation of nucleated cell counts relied on the amplification of reference gene primers. Data came from immunoSEQ multiplex PCR; TCRdb stores just in-frame clones and leaves some out. D and trimming were read from the DNA, whereas the V and J calls and clone size are those reported in that table. The repertoire holds some 250,000 clones, with around 88% as singletons. The source of this sequence is a man aged 25 to 40 with active or convalescent COVID-19. The chain uses TRBV6-6 and TRBJ2-7; 7 bases agree with TRBD1. The sequenced sample consisted of peripheral blood. The CDR3 here is CASSYRDRTYEQYF. The DNA of the CDR3 is TGTGCCAGCAGTTACCGGGACAGAACCTACGAGCAGTACTTC.